The next 24 T cell receptor beta chains were all read from a single sample in a study of shared clonotypes between healthy human individuals. Using immunoSEQ multiplex PCR, the repertoire was profiled, and TCRdb retains in-frame clones only, with some absent. This sample carries more than 2 million clones, 85% to 95% of them seen once, and the ten largest clones take 0.1% to 0.15%. Sequenced: naive CD4+ T cells sorted from blood. Specified subset: CD45RA+ positively selected. The origin of the receptors is a man younger than 35 in good health.

The V and J genes are TRBV28 and TRBJ1-3; 10 positions agree with TRBD1. The CDR3 has 15 residues. Germline V CDR1 and CDR2: MDHEN, SYDVKM. V lost 6 bases to trimming and J lost 4 bases; unmatched junction nucleotides: 6. CDR3 amino acids: CASSSGQGEGNTIYF. CDR3 in DNA: TGTGCCAGCAGCTCTGGACAGGGGGAAGGAAACACCATATATTTT.

V gene TRBV6-5 combines with J gene TRBJ1-6, with D tentatively TRBD1 (5 bases). V lost 7 bases and J lost 3, with 7 bases in between. The CDR3 extends over 13 amino acids. Germline V gene sequence: CDR1 MNHEY, CDR2 SVGAGI. CDR3 coding DNA: TGTGCCAGCAAGGGGATCTATAATTCACCCCTCCACTTT. It codes for CASKGIYNSPLHF.

V is TRBV10-3 and J is TRBJ2-5, with TRBD1 matching 8 bases. Trimming at V came to 10 bases and at J to 5 bases, leaving 12 bases not matched to a gene. This CDR3 is 14 amino acids long. Per germline, CDR1 ENHRY and CDR2 SYGVKD. The CDR3 protein is CATDRGPSGETQYF. The CDR3 DNA is TGTGCCACCGACAGGGGCCCGAGTGGGGAGACCCAGTACTTC.

The chain joins TRBV7-9 to TRBJ2-5; 9 bases are a match to TRBD2. The J segment lost 5 bases and the V segment lost 5 bases, leaving 15 bases of the junction unmatched. The CDR3 is 17 residues long. Germline-derived CDR1 and CDR2 are SEHNR and FQNEAQ (reference sequence). This chain's CDR3 is CASSKRSVAGARETQYF. As DNA, the CDR3 is TGTGCCAGCAGCAAGCGCTCGGTAGCGGGGGCCCGGGAGACCCAGTACTTC.

V usage is TRBV19 and J usage is TRBJ1-2, with D possibly TRBD1 on 5 matching bases. Germline V gives CDR1 LNHDA, CDR2 SQIVND (reference sequence). The CDR3 consists of 11 residues. The CDR3 DNA sequence: TGTGCTTCAGGGCCTAACTATGGCTACACCTTC. Translating it yields CASGPNYGYTF.

V and J are TRBV27 and TRBJ1-6, with 8 positions matching TRBD1. This CDR3 has 15 amino acids. Germline V gene data show CDR1 as MNHEY and CDR2 as SMNVEV (reference sequence). Unmatched junction bases numbered 4, after V lost 2 bases and J lost 7 bases. The CDR3 DNA reads as TGTGCCAGCAGTTTAGAACAGGGGGGAAATTCACCCCTCCACTTT. Translating gives CASSLEQGGNSPLHF.

The rearrangement uses TRBV19 and TRBJ1-6; 7 nucleotides align to TRBD1. V lost 6 bases, J lost 7 bases, and 12 bases stayed unmatched. The germline V gene has CDR1 LNHDA and CDR2 SQIVND (reference sequence). The CDR3 runs 16 residues. DNA for the CDR3: TGTGCCAGTAGACATAACAGGGGAAGTGGGAATTCACCCCTCCACTTT. Translation gives CASRHNRGSGNSPLHF.

The chain uses TRBV29-1 and TRBJ1-2; a possible D gene is TRBD1 (6 bases). V gave up 7 bases and J gave up 8 bases, with 17 bases separating them. CDR3 length: 12 residues. In germline, CDR1 is SQVTM, CDR2 ANQGSEA. CDR3 region: CSAEGTPYGYTF. For the CDR3, the DNA is TGCAGCGCCGAGGGGACACCGTACGGCTACACCTTC. The full variable domain, its missing parts supplied by reference TRBV29-1 and TRBJ1-2, is SAVISQKPSRDICQRGTSLTIQCQVDSQVTMMFWYRQQPGQSLTLIATANQGSEATYESGFVIDKFPISRPNLTFSTLTVSNMSPEDSSIYLCSAEGTPYGYTFGSGTRLTVV.

The rearrangement links TRBV4-1 to TRBJ1-4; 10 positions agree with TRBD1. With V trimmed by 3 bases and J by 1 base, 11 bases remained unmatched. The CDR3 is made up of 19 amino acids. Germline CDR1 and CDR2: MGHRA and YSYEKL. CDR3 in DNA: TGCGCCAGCAGCCACCCTTCGAAGGACAGGGGGAGAACTAATGAAAAACTGTTTTTT. It codes for CASSHPSKDRGRTNEKLFF.

Points on this clone: Other DNA variants within this sample encode the same CDR3. This chain uses TRBV6-6 with TRBJ1-2, with TRBD1 matching 8 bases. Trimming cost V 0 bases and J 8 bases; bases outside gene matches: 8. The CDR3 length is 15 residues. Looked up from germline, CDR1 is MNHNY and CDR2 is SVGAGI (reference sequence). As DNA, the CDR3 is TGTGCCAGCAGTTACTCTGGACAGGGTTTATACGGCTACACCTTC. It yields the protein CASSYSGQGLYGYTF.

The chain has TRBV18 and TRBJ1-3; 9 nucleotides align to TRBD1. Losses at the gene ends were 3 bases for V and 0 bases for J; bases not matched to a gene: 3. The CDR3 has 16 residues. Germline-derived CDR1 and CDR2 are KGHSH and LQKENI. Here the CDR3 reads CASSPDRGNSGNTIYF. The CDR3, as DNA: TGTGCCAGCTCACCGGACAGGGGCAACTCTGGAAACACCATATATTTT.

V usage is TRBV6-1 and J usage is TRBJ2-7; TRBD1 or TRBD2 may be the D gene (5 bases each). The CDR3 runs to 14 residues. With 3 bases removed from V and 4 bases from J, the gap between germline ends came to 13 bases. Per germline, CDR1 MNHNS and CDR2 SASEGT. CDR3 nucleotide sequence: TGTGCCAGCAGTGACCCGGGACGACGTTACGAGCAGTACTTC. Its translation: CASSDPGRRYEQYF.

As concerns this clone: This sample also contains other DNA sequences that code for the same CDR3. V usage is TRBV19 and J usage is TRBJ1-1, with D maybe TRBD1 (5 bases). From germline, CDR1 is LNHDA and CDR2 SQIVND (reference sequence). The germline V and J ends were trimmed by 3 bases and 5 bases, with 10 bases remaining between them. The CDR3 has 13 residues. The CDR3 is CASSIMGVTEAFF. The CDR3 coding sequence is TGTGCCAGTAGTATTATGGGGGTTACTGAAGCTTTCTTT.

This clone was counted between two and nine times. The genes are TRBV25-1 and TRBJ2-7, with D perhaps matching TRBD2 (5 bases). This CDR3 region has 14 residues. The V gene's germline CDR1 is MGHDK and CDR2 SYGVNS. Trimming took 2 bases from V and 6 from J, leaving 14 bases between them. CDR3 sequence: CASSEPSAGGEQYF. The CDR3 nucleotides read TGTGCCAGCAGTGAACCCTCCGCGGGCGGCGAGCAGTACTTC.

V usage is TRBV4-1 and J usage is TRBJ1-2, with D unclear. The germline V gene has CDR1 MGHRA and CDR2 YSYEKL. V was shortened by 0 bases and J by 8 bases, with 16 bases between the two germline ends. The CDR3 covers 15 residues. The CDR3 region has the DNA TGCGCCAGCAGCCAAGATCGCGGGAGCCTTTGGGGCTACACCTTC. Protein product: CASSQDRGSLWGYTF.

The chain recombines TRBV9 with TRBJ1-4; D gene uncertain. The CDR3 is 17 residues long. Germline CDR1 and CDR2: SGDLS and YYNGEE. Trimming removed 1 base at V and 5 bases at J, with 18 bases between. The CDR3 bases are TGTGCCAGCAGCGTATCGGGCATCGAAAGGGTAAATGAAAAACTGTTTTTT. Translating it yields CASSVSGIERVNEKLFF.

This chain links TRBV14 with TRBJ1-4, with 7 bases lining up with TRBD1. J was trimmed by 3 bases and V by 5 bases; bases with no gene match: 3. The CDR3 sequence is 14 residues long. Germline V CDR1 and CDR2: SGHDN, FVKESK. The CDR3 loop reads CASSFRGANEKLFF. The CDR3 bases are TGTGCCAGCAGCTTCAGGGGGGCTAATGAAAAACTGTTTTTT.

The CDR3 region has the DNA TGTGCCGCGCGGGACAGCACAGATACGCAGTATTTT. Its translation is CAARDSTDTQYF. This rearrangement joins TRBV6-5 to TRBJ2-3, with a possible D match to TRBD2 (6 bases). Germline values: CDR1 MNHEY, CDR2 SVGAGI. Trimming cost V 11 bases and J 0 bases, with 9 bases left between them. The CDR3 covers 12 residues.

The V and J genes are TRBV6-5 and TRBJ2-5; the D gene is possibly TRBD1 (7 bases). The CDR3 length is 16 residues. Trimming removed 1 base from V and 4 bases from J, with 16 bases in between. In germline, CDR1 is MNHEY, CDR2 SVGAGI. The CDR3 is CASSYFKGGGTETQYF. The CDR3 bases are TGTGCCAGCAGTTACTTCAAAGGGGGCGGGACAGAGACCCAGTACTTC.

This chain connects TRBV5-4 to TRBJ1-1; D might be TRBD1 (6 bases). V was cut by 5 bases and J by 1 base, with 12 bases left in between. The germline CDR1 and CDR2 sequences are SGHNT and YYREEE (reference sequence). There are 14 residues in the CDR3. The DNA of the CDR3 is TGTGCCAGCAGTTCAGGGGTGGGGAACACTGAAGCTTTCTTT. It is translated as CASSSGVGNTEAFF. The full variable domain, completed using reference TRBV5-4 and TRBJ1-1, is ETGVTQSPTHLIKTRGQQVTLRCSSQSGHNTVSWYQQALGQGPQFIFQYYREEENGRGNFPPRFSGLQFPNYSSELNVNALELDDSALYLCASSSGVGNTEAFFGQGTRLTVV.

The V and J genes are TRBV11-2 and TRBJ2-5; D possibly corresponds to TRBD2 (5 bases). The CDR3 sequence is 14 residues long. V shed 5 bases and J shed 5 bases, with 15 bases lying between them. The V gene's germline CDR1 is SGHAT and CDR2 FQNNGV. The CDR3 is CASSVRELIETQYF. DNA of the CDR3: TGTGCCAGCAGCGTCCGGGAACTCATCGAGACCCAGTACTTC.

The J gene is TRBJ1-4, the V gene TRBV4-1; D is unresolved. This CDR3 is built from 18 residues. V was trimmed by 1 base and J by 0 bases, leaving 15 bases between them. CDR1 and CDR2 (germline): MGHRA, YSYEKL. The CDR3 DNA reads TGCGCCAGCAGCCAAGTCCCATCAAGCAGCGCAACTAATGAAAAACTGTTTTTT. Residues: CASSQVPSSSATNEKLFF.

CDR3 DNA sequence: TGCGCCAGCAGGGGACTAGCGGGGGGTAATTACAATGAGCAGTTCTTC. This encodes CASRGLAGGNYNEQFF. J is TRBJ2-1 and V is TRBV10-2, with 15 positions matching TRBD2. Germline-derived CDR1 and CDR2 are WSHSY and SAAADI. The CDR3 extends over 16 amino acids. Germline trimming cut 6 bases from V and 4 bases from J; bases unmatched to any gene: 4.

The genes are TRBV9 and TRBJ1-1; a weak D match, TRBD1 (5 bases). This CDR3 comprises 14 residues. Trimming removed 0 bases from V and 3 bases from J, with 9 bases in between. The germline V gene encodes CDR1 SGDLS and CDR2 YYNGEE. The chain's CDR3 is CASSVEGRDTEAFF. DNA of the CDR3: TGTGCCAGCAGCGTAGAGGGGAGGGACACTGAAGCTTTCTTT.